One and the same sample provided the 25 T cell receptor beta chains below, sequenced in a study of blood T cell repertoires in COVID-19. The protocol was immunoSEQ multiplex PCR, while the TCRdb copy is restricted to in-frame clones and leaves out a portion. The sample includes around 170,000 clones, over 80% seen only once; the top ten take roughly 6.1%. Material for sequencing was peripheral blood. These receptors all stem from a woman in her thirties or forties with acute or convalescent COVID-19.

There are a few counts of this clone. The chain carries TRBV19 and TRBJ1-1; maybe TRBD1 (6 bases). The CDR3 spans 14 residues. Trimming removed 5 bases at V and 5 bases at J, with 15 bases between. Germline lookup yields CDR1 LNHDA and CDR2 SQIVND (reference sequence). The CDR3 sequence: CASSDTGSRTEAFF. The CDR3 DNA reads TGTGCCAGTAGTGACACAGGGTCCCGAACTGAAGCTTTCTTT. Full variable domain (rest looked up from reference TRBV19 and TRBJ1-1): DGGITQSPKYLFRKEGQNVTLSCEQNLNHDAMYWYRQDPGQGLRLIYYSQIVNDFQKGDIAEGYSVSREKKESFPLTVTSAQKNPTAFYLCASSDTGSRTEAFFGQGTRLTVV.

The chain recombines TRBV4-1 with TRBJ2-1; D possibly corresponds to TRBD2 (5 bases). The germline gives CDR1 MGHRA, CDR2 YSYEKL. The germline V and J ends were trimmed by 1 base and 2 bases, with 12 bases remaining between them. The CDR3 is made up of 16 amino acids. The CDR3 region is CASSQAPSGTYNEQFF. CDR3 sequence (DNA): TGCGCCAGCAGCCAAGCACCGAGCGGAACCTACAATGAGCAGTTCTTC.

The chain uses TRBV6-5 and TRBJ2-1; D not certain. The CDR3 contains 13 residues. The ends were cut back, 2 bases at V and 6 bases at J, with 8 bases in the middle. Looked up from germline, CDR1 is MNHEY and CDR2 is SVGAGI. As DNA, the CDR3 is TGTGCCAGCAGTTACGTCAATAGCAATGAGCAGTTCTTC. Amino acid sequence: CASSYVNSNEQFF.

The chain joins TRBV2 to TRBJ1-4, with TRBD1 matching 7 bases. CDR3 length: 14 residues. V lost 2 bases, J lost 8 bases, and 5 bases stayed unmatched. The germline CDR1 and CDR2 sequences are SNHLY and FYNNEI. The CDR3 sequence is CASSEQGVEEKLFF. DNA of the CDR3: TGTGCCAGCAGTGAACAGGGGGTTGAAGAAAAACTGTTTTTT.

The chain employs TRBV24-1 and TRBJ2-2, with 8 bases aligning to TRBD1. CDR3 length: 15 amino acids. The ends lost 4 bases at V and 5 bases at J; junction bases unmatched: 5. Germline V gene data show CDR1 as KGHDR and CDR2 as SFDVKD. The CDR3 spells CATSDPDRVTGELFF. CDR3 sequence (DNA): TGTGCCACCAGTGACCCGGACAGGGTGACCGGGGAGCTGTTTTTT.

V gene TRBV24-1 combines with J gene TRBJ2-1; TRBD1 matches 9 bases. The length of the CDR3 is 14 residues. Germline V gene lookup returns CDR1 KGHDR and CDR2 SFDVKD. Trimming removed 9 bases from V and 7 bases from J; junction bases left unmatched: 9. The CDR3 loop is CATARDRVANEQFF. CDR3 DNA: TGTGCCACCGCCCGGGACAGGGTGGCTAATGAGCAGTTCTTC.

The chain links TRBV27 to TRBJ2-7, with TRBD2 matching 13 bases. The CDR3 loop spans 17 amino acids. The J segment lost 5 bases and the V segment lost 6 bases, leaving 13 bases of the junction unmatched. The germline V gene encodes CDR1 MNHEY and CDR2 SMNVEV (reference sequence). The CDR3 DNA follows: TGTGCCAGCAGAACCGGGACTAGCGGGACGCCCCCCCACGAGCAGTACTTC. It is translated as CASRTGTSGTPPHEQYF.

The CDR3 sequence is CASRGRATGELFF. In DNA, the CDR3 is TGTGCCAGCAGGGGGCGAGCCACCGGGGAGCTGTTTTTT. The rearrangement links TRBV6-5 to TRBJ2-2; TRBD1 is a possible D gene (5 bases). The CDR3 sequence is 13 residues long. V gave up 6 bases and J gave up 4 bases, with 9 bases separating them. Germline assignment: CDR1 MNHEY and CDR2 SVGAGI.

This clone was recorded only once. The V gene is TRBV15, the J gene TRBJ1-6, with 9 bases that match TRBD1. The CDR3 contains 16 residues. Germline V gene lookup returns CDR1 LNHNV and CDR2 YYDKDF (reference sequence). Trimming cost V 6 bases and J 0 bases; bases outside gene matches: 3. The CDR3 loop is CATRGTGSSYNSPLHF. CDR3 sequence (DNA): TGTGCCACCAGGGGGACAGGGAGCTCCTATAATTCACCCCTCCACTTT.

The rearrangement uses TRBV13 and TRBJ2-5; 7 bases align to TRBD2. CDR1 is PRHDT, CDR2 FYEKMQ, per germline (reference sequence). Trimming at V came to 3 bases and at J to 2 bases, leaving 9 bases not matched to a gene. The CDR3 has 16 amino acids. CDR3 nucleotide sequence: TGTGCCAGCAGCTTGATGTTGACTAGCAGTCAAGAGACCCAGTACTTC. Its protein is CASSLMLTSSQETQYF.

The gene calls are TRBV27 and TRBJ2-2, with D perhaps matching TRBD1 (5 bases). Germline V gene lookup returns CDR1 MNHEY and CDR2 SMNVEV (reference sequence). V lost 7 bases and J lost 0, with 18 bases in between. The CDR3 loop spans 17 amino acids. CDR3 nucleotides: TGTGCCAGCAATAAGGGGCCTATGATCGCGAACACCGGGGAGCTGTTTTTT. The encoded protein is CASNKGPMIANTGELFF.

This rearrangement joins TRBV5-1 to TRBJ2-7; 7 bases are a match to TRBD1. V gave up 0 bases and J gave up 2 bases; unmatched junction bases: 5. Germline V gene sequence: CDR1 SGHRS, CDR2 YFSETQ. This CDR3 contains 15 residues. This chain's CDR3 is CASSLVQGPAYEQYF. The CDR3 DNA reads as TGCGCCAGCAGCTTGGTACAGGGGCCAGCCTACGAGCAGTACTTC.

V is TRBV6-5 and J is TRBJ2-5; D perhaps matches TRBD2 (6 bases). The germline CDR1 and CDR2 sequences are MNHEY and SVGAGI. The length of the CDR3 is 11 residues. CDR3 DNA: TGTGGGGTCGGGAGAAGGGAGACCCAGTACTTC. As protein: CGVGRRETQYF.

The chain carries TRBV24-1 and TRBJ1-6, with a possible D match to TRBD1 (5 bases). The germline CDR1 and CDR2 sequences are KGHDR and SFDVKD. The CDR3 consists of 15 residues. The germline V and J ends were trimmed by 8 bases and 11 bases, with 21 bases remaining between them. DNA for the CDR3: TGTGCCACCATCCCCGTCGGGGGTTTGGAGCCACCCCTCCACTTT. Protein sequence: CATIPVGGLEPPLHF.

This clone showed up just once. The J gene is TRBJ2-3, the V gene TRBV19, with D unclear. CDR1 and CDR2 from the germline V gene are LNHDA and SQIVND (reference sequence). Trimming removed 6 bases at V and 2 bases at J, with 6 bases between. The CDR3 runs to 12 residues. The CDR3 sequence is CASRRDTDTQYF. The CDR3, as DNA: TGTGCCAGTAGGCGCGACACAGATACGCAGTATTTT.

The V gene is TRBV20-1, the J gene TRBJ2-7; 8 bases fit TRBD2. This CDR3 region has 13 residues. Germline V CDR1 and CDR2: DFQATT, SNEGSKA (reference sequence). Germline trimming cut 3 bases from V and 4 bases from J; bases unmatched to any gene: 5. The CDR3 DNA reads TGCAGTGCTAGTCCCGGGGGGGGATACGAGCAGTACTTC. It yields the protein CSASPGGGYEQYF.

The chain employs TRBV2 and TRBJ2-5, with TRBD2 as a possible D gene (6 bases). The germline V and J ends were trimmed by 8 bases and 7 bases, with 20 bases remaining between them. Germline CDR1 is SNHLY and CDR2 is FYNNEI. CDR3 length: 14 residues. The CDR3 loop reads CASGVVWRAGTQYF. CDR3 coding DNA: TGTGCCAGCGGGGTGGTTTGGAGGGCTGGGACCCAGTACTTC.

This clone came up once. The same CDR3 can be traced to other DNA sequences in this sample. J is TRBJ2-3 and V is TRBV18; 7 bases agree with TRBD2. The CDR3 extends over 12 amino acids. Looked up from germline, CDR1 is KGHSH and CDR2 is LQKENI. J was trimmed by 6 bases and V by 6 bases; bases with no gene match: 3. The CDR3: CASSPGGDTQYF. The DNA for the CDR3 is TGTGCCAGCTCCCCGGGAGGTGATACGCAGTATTTT.

The DNA for the CDR3 is TGTGCCAGCAGGGCCGGGACAGGACGTGGGGACACTGAAGCTTTCTTT. Translating it yields CASRAGTGRGDTEAFF. V is TRBV2 and J is TRBJ1-1; 8 bases fit TRBD1. The CDR3 has 16 residues. Trimming removed 6 bases from V and 3 bases from J; junction bases left unmatched: 12. In germline, CDR1 is SNHLY, CDR2 FYNNEI. Looking up the rest from reference TRBV2 and TRBJ1-1 gives the full variable domain: EPEVTQTPSHQVTQMGQEVILRCVPISNHLYFYWYRQILGQKVEFLVSFYNNEISEKSEIFDDQFSVERPDGSNFTLKIRSTKLEDSAMYFCASRAGTGRGDTEAFFGQGTRLTVV.

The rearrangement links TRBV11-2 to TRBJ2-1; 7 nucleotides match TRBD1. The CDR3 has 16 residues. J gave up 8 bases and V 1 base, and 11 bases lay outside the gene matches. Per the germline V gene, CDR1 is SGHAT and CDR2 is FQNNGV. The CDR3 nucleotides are TGTGCCAGCAGCTTAGTTGGCAGGGGGTTTATCTATGAGCAGTTCTTC. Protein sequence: CASSLVGRGFIYEQFF.

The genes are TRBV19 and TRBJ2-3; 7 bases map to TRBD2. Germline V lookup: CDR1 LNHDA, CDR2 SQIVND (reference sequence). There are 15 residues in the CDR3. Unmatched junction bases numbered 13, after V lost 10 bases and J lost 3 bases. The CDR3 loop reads CATAIGTRGTDTQYF. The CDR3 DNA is TGTGCCACCGCCATAGGGACGCGGGGGACAGATACGCAGTATTTT.

The CDR3 DNA follows: TGTGCCAGCAGTCCGATGGAGACCGGGGAGCTGTTTTTT. Protein product: CASSPMETGELFF. The chain joins TRBV6-1 to TRBJ2-2; unclear D gene. Trimming removed 5 bases at V and 5 bases at J, with 9 bases between. The CDR3 spans 13 residues. Germline V lookup: CDR1 MNHNS, CDR2 SASEGT.

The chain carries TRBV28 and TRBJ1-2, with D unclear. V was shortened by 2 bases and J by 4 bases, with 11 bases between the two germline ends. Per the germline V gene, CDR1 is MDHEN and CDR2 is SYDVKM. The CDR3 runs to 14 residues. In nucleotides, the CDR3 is TGTGCCAGCAGTTTAAACGGTTTGGTCTATGGCTACACCTTC. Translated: CASSLNGLVYGYTF.

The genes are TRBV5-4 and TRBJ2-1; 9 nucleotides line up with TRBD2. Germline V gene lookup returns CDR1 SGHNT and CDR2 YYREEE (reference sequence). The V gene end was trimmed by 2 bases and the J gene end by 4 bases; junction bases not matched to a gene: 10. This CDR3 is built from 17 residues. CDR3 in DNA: TGTGCCAGCAGCTTACTTTTGGCGGGGGGGAGTTACAATGAGCAGTTCTTC. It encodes CASSLLLAGGSYNEQFF. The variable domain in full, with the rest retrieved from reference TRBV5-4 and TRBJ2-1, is ETGVTQSPTHLIKTRGQQVTLRCSSQSGHNTVSWYQQALGQGPQFIFQYYREEENGRGNFPPRFSGLQFPNYSSELNVNALELDDSALYLCASSLLLAGGSYNEQFFGPGTRLTVL.

Here the CDR3 DNA reads TGTGCCAGCAGCGTACTCACTGAAGCTTTCTTT. It specifies CASSVLTEAFF. The V and J genes are TRBV9 and TRBJ1-1; no firm D call. Germline assignment: CDR1 SGDLS and CDR2 YYNGEE. The V gene lost 1 base and the J gene lost 4 bases, with 2 bases spanning the gap. The CDR3 covers 11 residues.